Listed below are T cell receptor beta chains from one sample, sequenced in a study of blood T cell repertoires in COVID-19. Generated by immunoSEQ multiplex PCR, the TCRdb table keeps only in-frame clones and is missing some. Seen here are 56,000 or so clones, 89% observed once, and the top ten hold 43%. The sequencing input was peripheral blood. These receptors were taken from a woman aged 55-70 years with COVID-19, enrolled during active disease. The CDR3 runs from the conserved cysteine through the conserved F or W. D genes are given only for firm matches.

J gene	V gene	D gene	CDR3 length	CDR3 protein
TRBJ2-1	TRBV2	-	20	CASSDVAGGRWAGGPNEQFF
TRBJ1-2	TRBV21-1	-	18	CASIQGQVASLAFYGYTF
TRBJ2-5	TRBV30	TRBD2	12	CALLAGGETQYF
TRBJ2-1	TRBV7-2	TRBD1	15	CASSWTGGSYNEQFF
TRBJ1-1	TRBV30	-	11	CAWSVVQEAFF
TRBJ1-5	TRBV6-5	-	14	CASSTGQLNQPQHF
TRBJ2-1	TRBV27	TRBD1	15	CASSPGGAFYNEQFF
TRBJ1-5	TRBV30	TRBD1	13	CAWSETGDQPQHF
TRBJ1-2	TRBV2	-	15	CASSEGRGPNYGYTF
TRBJ1-2	TRBV7-8	TRBD1	13	CASSWGQGYGYTF
TRBJ2-6	TRBV3-1/TRBV3-2	-	16	CASSQIRGAGANVLTF
TRBJ2-3	TRBV7-2	-	16	CASSLEGRGRTDTQYF
TRBJ2-7	TRBV4-1	-	13	CASSPGMSYEQYF
TRBJ1-2	TRBV2	-	15	CASSAQTGYRGGYTF
TRBJ1-1	TRBV2	-	12	CASTRGYTEAFF
TRBJ2-3	TRBV24-1	TRBD1	16	CATSSDRGRRTDTQYF
TRBJ1-3	TRBV28	TRBD1	14	CASSLDRAGNTIYF
TRBJ2-7	TRBV5-1	-	14	CASSLGWRAREQYF
TRBJ2-7	TRBV4-1	-	15	CASSQSPDGTYEQYF
TRBJ1-6	TRBV5-1	-	15	CASSLSTEINSPLHF
TRBJ2-7	TRBV5-1	-	15	CASSLVDRVSYEQYF
TRBJ2-5	TRBV18	-	14	CASSSRQAQETQYF
TRBJ2-3	TRBV2	TRBD2	14	CASLRTSRTDTQYF
TRBJ1-1	TRBV20-1	-	10	CSASRTEAFF
TRBJ2-5	TRBV7-2	-	13	CASSPGFSETQYF
TRBJ2-3	TRBV7-9	TRBD1	12	CASSLGDRTQYF
TRBJ2-7	TRBV11-3	TRBD1	13	CASSVGTVYEQYF
TRBJ1-5	TRBV30	-	13	CAWSTGINQPQHF
TRBJ2-7	TRBV27	TRBD2	16	CASSPLAGESPYEQYF
TRBJ2-1	TRBV28	-	15	CASSPAGPANNEQFF
TRBJ1-5	TRBV2	-	12	CASSEAWQSQHF
TRBJ1-5	TRBV4-3	-	16	CASSQSVGSSNQPQHF
TRBJ1-3	TRBV3-1/TRBV3-2	-	18	CASSHSWREGKTGNTIYF
TRBJ1-4	TRBV6-5	-	15	CASSQGVVTNEKLFF
TRBJ2-1	TRBV7-9	TRBD2	15	CASSLGLAEVDEQFF
TRBJ2-1	TRBV4-2	TRBD2	17	CASSQDTAGGPYNEQFF
TRBJ2-1	TRBV6-2/TRBV6-3	-	14	CASSARRDDNEQFF
TRBJ2-1	TRBV27	-	15	CASSPFGSGTSEQFF
TRBJ2-5	TRBV21-1	-	14	CASSPEGQGETQYF
TRBJ2-2	TRBV7-8	-	17	CASRIPIGRVKSGELFF
TRBJ2-1	TRBV6-5	-	14	CASSPPFSYNEQFF
TRBJ1-5	TRBV6-6	-	15	CASSYQDSYNQPQHF
TRBJ2-3	TRBV29-1	-	13	CSVRMRITDTQYF
TRBJ2-7	TRBV7-2	TRBD2	15	CASSLVGGGLREQYF
TRBJ1-2	TRBV12-3/TRBV12-4	-	13	CASSLSAAVGYTF
TRBJ2-2	TRBV3-1/TRBV3-2	TRBD2	15	CASRYSGTNNWELFF
TRBJ1-1	TRBV30	-	13	CAFARGLATEAFF
TRBJ1-4	TRBV18	TRBD1	15	CASSPYQGGNEKLFF